This T cell receptor beta chain originates from a study of T cell responses to AZD1222 COVID-19 vaccine. Some clones are missing from TCRdb's copy, which holds only in-frame ones; the method was immunoSEQ multiplex PCR. The table lists over 130,000 clones, approximately 90% of them singletons, with approximately 3.8% in the top ten. The germline V gene has CDR1 SGHAT and CDR2 FQNNGV. The trim removed 4 bases at V and 0 bases at J, leaving 14 bases unmatched. The CDR3 length is 18 residues. Sequenced here: peripheral blood, sampled 28 days after the second AZD1222 dose. This sequence was found in an adult who received the AZD1222 COVID-19 vaccine. The chain carries TRBV11-2 and TRBJ1-1; 7 nucleotides align to TRBD1. CDR3: CASSSPSGTANVNTEAFF. In nucleotides, the CDR3 is TGTGCCAGCAGCTCACCATCCGGGACAGCTAACGTGAACACTGAAGCTTTCTTT.